This T cell receptor beta chain was documented in a study of shared clonotypes between healthy human individuals. Whole-study findings and limits: The naive CD4 repertoires of a handful of donors were compared, and 5% to 6.5% of clonotypes were shared. Against clonotypes common to all four donors, non-shared ones had lower generation probabilities. Generally, estimated richness proved larger in naive subsets than it did in memory subsets.

Naive CD8 cells, CD45RO-negative and positively selected for CCR7, excluded terminally differentiated effector memory CD45RA+ cells. From germline, CDR1 is LNHDA and CDR2 SQIVND (reference sequence). The length of the CDR3 is 19 residues. Unmatched junction bases numbered 14, after V lost 8 bases and J lost 2 bases. To note about this clone: Its antigen is undetermined.

Deep was the level used in running the assay. The data were produced by immunoSEQ multiplex PCR, yet TCRdb's version contains in-frame clones alone and is incomplete. This sample has about 2.1 million clones, with roughly 91% found just once. This receptor was taken from a man younger than 35 in good health. Some clones in this sample may be carry-over from other donors' samples. This rearrangement joins TRBV19 to TRBJ2-6, with 11 bases matching TRBD1. Sample: naive CD8+ T cells from PBMCs. CDR3 DNA sequence: TGTGCCAGTCTTCTGGGACGGGACAGGGGGAGTCCTGGGGCCAACGTCCTGACTTTC. It translates to CASLLGRDRGSPGANVLTF.